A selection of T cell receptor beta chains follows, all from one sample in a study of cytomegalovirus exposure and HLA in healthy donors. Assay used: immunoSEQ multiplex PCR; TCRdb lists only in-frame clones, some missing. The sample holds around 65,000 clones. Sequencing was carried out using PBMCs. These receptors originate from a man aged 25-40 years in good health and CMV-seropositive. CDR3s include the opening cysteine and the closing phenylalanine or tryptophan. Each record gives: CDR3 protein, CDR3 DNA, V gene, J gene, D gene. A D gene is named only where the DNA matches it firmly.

cdr3_aa: CASSLDLLAGKETQYF; cdr3_nt: TGTGCCAGCAGCTTGGATTTGCTAGCGGGAAAAGAGACCCAGTACTTC; v_call: TRBV5-4; j_call: TRBJ2-5; d_call: TRBD2
cdr3_aa: CASSQQSGRQAEQYF; cdr3_nt: TGCGCCAGCAGCCAACAAAGCGGGAGGCAGGCCGAGCAGTACTTC; v_call: TRBV4-1; j_call: TRBJ2-7; d_call: TRBD2
cdr3_aa: CASSTRGGAGTGELFF; cdr3_nt: TGTGCCAGCAGCACCCGGGGAGGGGCGGGTACCGGGGAGCTGTTTTTT; v_call: TRBV7-3; j_call: TRBJ2-2; d_call: TRBD2
cdr3_aa: CAGKLDRAIGQTQYF; cdr3_nt: TGTGCCGGGAAATTAGACAGGGCCATAGGGCAGACCCAGTACTTC; v_call: TRBV30; j_call: TRBJ2-5; d_call: TRBD1
cdr3_aa: CASSQSRPSGSYEQYF; cdr3_nt: TGCGCCAGCAGCCAATCCCGTCCTAGCGGCTCCTACGAGCAGTACTTC; v_call: TRBV4-1; j_call: TRBJ2-7; d_call: TRBD2
cdr3_aa: CASSRSVGQGSEQYF; cdr3_nt: TGTGCCAGCAGCCGGAGCGTGGGGCAGGGAAGCGAGCAGTACTTC; v_call: TRBV9; j_call: TRBJ2-7; d_call: NA
cdr3_aa: CASSLSPSNTEAFF; cdr3_nt: TGTGCCAGCAGTTTATCTCCTTCGAACACTGAAGCTTTCTTT; v_call: TRBV27; j_call: TRBJ1-1; d_call: NA
cdr3_aa: CASSRESSTDTQYF; cdr3_nt: TGTGCCAGCAGCCGGGAAAGTTCCACAGATACGCAGTATTTT; v_call: TRBV6-5; j_call: TRBJ2-3; d_call: NA
cdr3_aa: CASRWAAGQPQHF; cdr3_nt: TGTGCCAGCAGATGGGCAGCCGGCCAGCCCCAGCATTTT; v_call: TRBV6-5; j_call: TRBJ1-5; d_call: NA
cdr3_aa: CASSLNRVGREAFF; cdr3_nt: TGCGCCAGCAGCTTGAACAGGGTGGGTAGGGAAGCTTTCTTT; v_call: TRBV5-1; j_call: TRBJ1-1; d_call: NA
cdr3_aa: CSALDRGVEKLFF; cdr3_nt: TGCAGCGCCCTGGACAGGGGAGTAGAAAAACTGTTTTTT; v_call: TRBV29-1; j_call: TRBJ1-4; d_call: TRBD1
cdr3_aa: CASSQQVNTEAFF; cdr3_nt: TGTGCCAGCAGCCAACAGGTGAACACTGAAGCTTTCTTT; v_call: TRBV7-9; j_call: TRBJ1-1; d_call: NA
cdr3_aa: CASSVLGGEGETQYF; cdr3_nt: TGTGCCAGCAGCGTATTAGGGGGAGAGGGCGAGACCCAGTACTTC; v_call: TRBV9; j_call: TRBJ2-5; d_call: NA
cdr3_aa: CASSSLQGNSPLHF; cdr3_nt: TGTGCCAGCTCATCCTTACAGGGAAATTCACCCCTCCACTTT; v_call: TRBV18; j_call: TRBJ1-6; d_call: NA
cdr3_aa: CASSFGQAYEQYF; cdr3_nt: TGTGCCAGCAGTTTTGGACAGGCCTACGAGCAGTACTTC; v_call: TRBV13; j_call: TRBJ2-7; d_call: TRBD1
cdr3_aa: CASSREQTYGYTF; cdr3_nt: TGTGCCAGTAGTCGGGAACAGACCTATGGCTACACCTTC; v_call: TRBV19; j_call: TRBJ1-2; d_call: NA
cdr3_aa: CASSLGGTSGPTDTQYF; cdr3_nt: TGTGCCAGCAGCTTAGGGGGGACTAGCGGGCCTACAGATACGCAGTATTTT; v_call: TRBV7-9; j_call: TRBJ2-3; d_call: TRBD2
cdr3_aa: CASSLREEKLFF; cdr3_nt: TGTGCCAGCAGCCTGCGTGAGGAAAAACTGTTTTTT; v_call: TRBV28; j_call: TRBJ1-4; d_call: NA
cdr3_aa: CASSGGAGRNEQYF; cdr3_nt: TGTGCCAGCAGCGGAGGGGCGGGGCGGAACGAGCAGTACTTC; v_call: TRBV9; j_call: TRBJ2-7; d_call: NA
cdr3_aa: CASSLQQTSSEQYF; cdr3_nt: TGTGCCAGCAGCTTACAACAAACTTCAAGCGAGCAGTACTTC; v_call: TRBV11-2; j_call: TRBJ2-7; d_call: NA
cdr3_aa: CASSVREFLDRGGYGYTF; cdr3_nt: TGTGCCAGCAGCGTCAGAGAGTTCCTTGACAGGGGCGGGTATGGCTACACCTTC; v_call: TRBV9; j_call: TRBJ1-2; d_call: TRBD1
cdr3_aa: CASSSGHSTDTQYF; cdr3_nt: TGCGCCAGCTCATCTGGCCATAGCACAGATACGCAGTATTTT; v_call: TRBV5-1; j_call: TRBJ2-3; d_call: NA
cdr3_aa: CASSELGAGNTEAFF; cdr3_nt: TGTGCCAGCAGTGAATTAGGGGCTGGGAACACTGAAGCTTTCTTT; v_call: TRBV2; j_call: TRBJ1-1; d_call: NA
cdr3_aa: CAGSEVDRRNTEAFF; cdr3_nt: TGTGCCGGGAGTGAGGTCGACAGGCGGAACACTGAAGCTTTCTTT; v_call: TRBV30; j_call: TRBJ1-1; d_call: NA
cdr3_aa: CASSDGKGADKQYF; cdr3_nt: TGTGCCAGCAGTGACGGAAAGGGGGCAGATAAGCAGTATTTT; v_call: TRBV6-4; j_call: TRBJ2-3; d_call: TRBD1
cdr3_aa: CASSPPGQGYEQYF; cdr3_nt: TGTGCCAGCTCACCTCCGGGACAGGGATACGAGCAGTACTTC; v_call: TRBV18; j_call: TRBJ2-7; d_call: TRBD1
cdr3_aa: CAWSGSFYGYTF; cdr3_nt: TGTGCCTGGTCCGGGTCTTTCTATGGCTACACCTTC; v_call: TRBV30; j_call: TRBJ1-2; d_call: NA
cdr3_aa: CASSQDHTSGGAGDTQYF; cdr3_nt: TGTGCCAGCAGCCAAGATCACACTAGCGGGGGGGCAGGTGATACGCAGTATTTT; v_call: TRBV4-2; j_call: TRBJ2-3; d_call: TRBD2
cdr3_aa: CSGGEGTGQYF; cdr3_nt: TGCAGCGGGGGGGAAGGTACCGGGCAGTACTTC; v_call: TRBV29-1; j_call: TRBJ2-7; d_call: NA
cdr3_aa: CASSPPGQPYEQYF; cdr3_nt: TGTGCCAGCAGCCCCCCGGGACAGCCTTACGAGCAGTACTTC; v_call: TRBV5-4; j_call: TRBJ2-7; d_call: TRBD1
cdr3_aa: CASSQAGLGRGITDTQYF; cdr3_nt: TGTGCCAGCAGCCAAGCGGGACTGGGGCGGGGAATCACAGATACGCAGTATTTT; v_call: TRBV4-2; j_call: TRBJ2-3; d_call: NA
cdr3_aa: CSARPSDTQYF; cdr3_nt: TGCAGTGCTAGACCCTCCGATACGCAGTATTTT; v_call: TRBV20-1; j_call: TRBJ2-3; d_call: NA
cdr3_aa: CASSTGLAEVWYF; cdr3_nt: TGTGCCAGCAGCACGGGACTAGCGGAGGTGTGGTATTTT; v_call: TRBV5-4; j_call: TRBJ2-3; d_call: TRBD2
cdr3_aa: CASSYSGGNTEAFF; cdr3_nt: TGTGCCAGCAGTTACTCAGGCGGGAACACTGAAGCTTTCTTT; v_call: TRBV6-5; j_call: TRBJ1-1; d_call: NA
cdr3_aa: CASSQFPGEADTQYF; cdr3_nt: TGCGCCAGCAGCCAATTCCCGGGGGAGGCAGATACGCAGTATTTT; v_call: TRBV4-1; j_call: TRBJ2-3; d_call: NA
cdr3_aa: CASSPGLPAYEQYF; cdr3_nt: TGTGCCAGCAGTCCGGGACTACCGGCCTACGAGCAGTACTTC; v_call: TRBV6-1; j_call: TRBJ2-7; d_call: TRBD2
cdr3_aa: CASSQGGDEQFF; cdr3_nt: TGTGCCAGCAGCCAAGGGGGGGATGAGCAGTTCTTC; v_call: TRBV5-4; j_call: TRBJ2-1; d_call: NA
cdr3_aa: CASSSGLAETQYF; cdr3_nt: TGTGCCAGCAGCTCCGGGTTGGCGGAGACCCAGTACTTC; v_call: TRBV7-9; j_call: TRBJ2-5; d_call: NA
cdr3_aa: CASSEGGASNYGYTF; cdr3_nt: TGTGCCAGCAGCGAAGGGGGAGCCTCTAACTATGGCTACACCTTC; v_call: TRBV5-4; j_call: TRBJ1-2; d_call: NA
cdr3_aa: CASSDSQGYEQYF; cdr3_nt: TGTGCCAGCAGTGATAGTCAGGGCTACGAGCAGTACTTC; v_call: TRBV6-1; j_call: TRBJ2-7; d_call: NA
cdr3_aa: CASSVTGYLNTEAFF; cdr3_nt: TGTGCCAGCAGCGTGACGGGTTATCTAAACACTGAAGCTTTCTTT; v_call: TRBV9; j_call: TRBJ1-1; d_call: NA